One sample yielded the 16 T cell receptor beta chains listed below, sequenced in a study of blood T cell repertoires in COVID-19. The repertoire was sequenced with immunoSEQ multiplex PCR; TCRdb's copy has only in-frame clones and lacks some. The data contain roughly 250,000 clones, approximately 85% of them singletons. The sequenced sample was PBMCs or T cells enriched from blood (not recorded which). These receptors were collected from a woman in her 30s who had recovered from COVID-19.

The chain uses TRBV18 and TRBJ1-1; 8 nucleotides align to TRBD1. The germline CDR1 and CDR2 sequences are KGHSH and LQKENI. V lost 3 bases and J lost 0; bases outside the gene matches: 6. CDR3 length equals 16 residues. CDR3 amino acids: CASSPGQGFMNTEAFF. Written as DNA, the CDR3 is TGTGCCAGCTCACCCGGACAGGGTTTTATGAACACTGAAGCTTTCTTT.

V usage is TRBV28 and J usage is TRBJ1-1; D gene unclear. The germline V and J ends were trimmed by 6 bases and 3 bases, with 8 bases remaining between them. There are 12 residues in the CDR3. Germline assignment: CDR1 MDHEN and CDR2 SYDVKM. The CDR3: CASSHQDTEAFF. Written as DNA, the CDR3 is TGTGCCAGCAGCCATCAGGACACTGAAGCTTTCTTT.

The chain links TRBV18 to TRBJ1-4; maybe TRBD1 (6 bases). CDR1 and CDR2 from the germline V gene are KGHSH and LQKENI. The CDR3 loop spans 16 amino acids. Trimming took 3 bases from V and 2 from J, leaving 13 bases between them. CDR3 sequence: CASSPGDRTTNEKLFF. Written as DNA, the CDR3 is TGTGCCAGCTCACCTGGTGACAGGACCACTAATGAAAAACTGTTTTTT.

The chain's CDR3 is CASSLAEGVSNQPQHF. The DNA for the CDR3 is TGTGCCAGCAGCTTGGCGGAGGGAGTGAGCAATCAGCCCCAGCATTTT. The chain has TRBV5-8 and TRBJ1-5; D gene ambiguous. This CDR3 region has 16 residues. Germline V lookup: CDR1 SGHTS, CDR2 YDEGEE. V lost 0 bases, J lost 1 base, and 11 bases lay in between.

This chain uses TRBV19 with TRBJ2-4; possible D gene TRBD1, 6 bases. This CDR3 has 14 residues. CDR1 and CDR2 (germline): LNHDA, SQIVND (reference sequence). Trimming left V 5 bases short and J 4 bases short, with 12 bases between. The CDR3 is CASSPWTEKNIQYF. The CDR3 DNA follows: TGTGCCAGTAGTCCCTGGACAGAGAAAAACATTCAGTACTTC.

The CDR3 region has the DNA TGTGCCAGCTCACCGCGGGAGGCCATGAACACTGAAGCTTTCTTT. Translated, it gives CASSPREAMNTEAFF. The gene calls are TRBV18 and TRBJ1-1; D not certain. This CDR3 contains 15 residues. V shed 3 bases and J shed 0 bases, with 11 bases lying between them. Germline V CDR1 and CDR2: KGHSH, LQKENI.

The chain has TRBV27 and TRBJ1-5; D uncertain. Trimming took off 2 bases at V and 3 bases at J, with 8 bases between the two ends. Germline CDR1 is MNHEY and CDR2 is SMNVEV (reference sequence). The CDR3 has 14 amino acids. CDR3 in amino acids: CASSLTVNNQPQHF. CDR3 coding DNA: TGTGCCAGCAGTTTAACAGTAAACAATCAGCCCCAGCATTTT.

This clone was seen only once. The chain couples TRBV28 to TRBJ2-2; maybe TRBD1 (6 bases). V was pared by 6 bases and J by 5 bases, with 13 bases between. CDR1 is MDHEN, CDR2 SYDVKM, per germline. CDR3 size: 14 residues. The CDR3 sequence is CASRSGQFTGELFF. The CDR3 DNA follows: TGTGCCAGCAGATCAGGACAGTTTACCGGGGAGCTGTTTTTT.

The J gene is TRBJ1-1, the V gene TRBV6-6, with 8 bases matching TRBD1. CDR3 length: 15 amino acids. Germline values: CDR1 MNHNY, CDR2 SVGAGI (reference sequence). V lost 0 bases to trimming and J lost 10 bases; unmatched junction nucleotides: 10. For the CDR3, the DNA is TGTGCCAGCAGTTACTCTCCGCAGGGGGCATCGGTAGCTTTCTTT. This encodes CASSYSPQGASVAFF.

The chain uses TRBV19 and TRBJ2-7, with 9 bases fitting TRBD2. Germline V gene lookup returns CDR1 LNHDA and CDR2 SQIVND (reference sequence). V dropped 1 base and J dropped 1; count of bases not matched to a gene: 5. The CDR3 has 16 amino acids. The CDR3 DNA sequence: TGTGCCAGTAGTATAGTCGTTACTAGCGGGTCCTACGAGCAGTACTTC. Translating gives CASSIVVTSGSYEQYF.

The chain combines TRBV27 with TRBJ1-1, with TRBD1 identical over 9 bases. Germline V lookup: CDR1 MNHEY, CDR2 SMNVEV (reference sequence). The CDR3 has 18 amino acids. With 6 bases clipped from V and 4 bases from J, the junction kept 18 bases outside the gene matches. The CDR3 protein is CASRSPGQGFFVGTEAFF. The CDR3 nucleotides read TGTGCCAGCAGGTCCCCGGGACAGGGTTTTTTTGTAGGCACTGAAGCTTTCTTT.

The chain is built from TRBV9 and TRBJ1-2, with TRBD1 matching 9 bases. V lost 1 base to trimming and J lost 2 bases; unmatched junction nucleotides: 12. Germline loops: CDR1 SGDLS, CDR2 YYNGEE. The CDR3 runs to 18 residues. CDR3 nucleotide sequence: TGTGCCAGCAGCGTACCCAGCACAGGGGGCCTAGGGAACTATGGCTACACCTTC. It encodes CASSVPSTGGLGNYGYTF.

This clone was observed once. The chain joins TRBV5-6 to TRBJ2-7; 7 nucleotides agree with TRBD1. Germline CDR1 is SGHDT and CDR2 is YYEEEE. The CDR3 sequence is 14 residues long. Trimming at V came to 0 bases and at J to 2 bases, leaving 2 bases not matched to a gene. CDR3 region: CASSLGQGPYEQYF. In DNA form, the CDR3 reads TGTGCCAGCAGCTTGGGACAGGGTCCCTACGAGCAGTACTTC.

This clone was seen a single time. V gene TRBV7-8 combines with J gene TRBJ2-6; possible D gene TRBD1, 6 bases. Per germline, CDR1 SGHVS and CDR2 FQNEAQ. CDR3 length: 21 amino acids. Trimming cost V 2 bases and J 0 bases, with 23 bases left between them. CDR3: CASSLRDTPLGKYSGANVLTF. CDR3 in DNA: TGTGCCAGCAGCTTAAGGGACACCCCACTTGGGAAATACTCTGGGGCCAACGTCCTGACTTTC.

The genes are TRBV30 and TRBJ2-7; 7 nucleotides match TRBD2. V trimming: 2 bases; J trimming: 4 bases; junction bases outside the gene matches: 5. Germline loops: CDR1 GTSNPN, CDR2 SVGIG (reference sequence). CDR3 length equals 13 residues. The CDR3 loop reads CAWSILAAYEQYF. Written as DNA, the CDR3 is TGTGCCTGGAGTATCCTAGCGGCGTACGAGCAGTACTTC.

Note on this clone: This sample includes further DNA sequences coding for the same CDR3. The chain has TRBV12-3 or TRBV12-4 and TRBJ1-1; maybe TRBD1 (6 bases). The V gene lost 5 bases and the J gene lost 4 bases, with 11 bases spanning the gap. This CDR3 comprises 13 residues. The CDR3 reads CASSIQGTTEAFF. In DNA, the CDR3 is TGTGCCAGCAGTATACAGGGTACCACTGAAGCTTTCTTT.